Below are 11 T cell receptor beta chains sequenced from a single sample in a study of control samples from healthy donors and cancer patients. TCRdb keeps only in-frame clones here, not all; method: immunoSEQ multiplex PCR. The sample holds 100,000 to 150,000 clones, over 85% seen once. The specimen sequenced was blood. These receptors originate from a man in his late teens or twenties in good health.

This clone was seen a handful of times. The CDR3 loop reads CASSQDRTGRGGYTF. CDR3 DNA: TGTGCCAGCAGCCAAGATCGGACAGGGCGGGGTGGCTACACCTTC. The gene calls are TRBV3-1 (or the pseudogene TRBV3-2) and TRBJ1-2, with 8 bases lining up with TRBD1. Trimming took 0 bases from V and 7 from J; bases not matched to a gene: 7. Germline V gene sequence: CDR1 LGHDT, CDR2 YNNKEL (reference sequence). This CDR3 has 15 amino acids.

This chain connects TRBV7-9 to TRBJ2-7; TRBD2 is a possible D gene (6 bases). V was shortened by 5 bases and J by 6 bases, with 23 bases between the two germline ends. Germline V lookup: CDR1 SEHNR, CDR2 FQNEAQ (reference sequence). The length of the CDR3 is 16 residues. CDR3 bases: TGTGCCAGCAGCCGGGTCCTACCAGCCTTGGGGGGCGAGCAGTACTTC. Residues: CASSRVLPALGGEQYF.

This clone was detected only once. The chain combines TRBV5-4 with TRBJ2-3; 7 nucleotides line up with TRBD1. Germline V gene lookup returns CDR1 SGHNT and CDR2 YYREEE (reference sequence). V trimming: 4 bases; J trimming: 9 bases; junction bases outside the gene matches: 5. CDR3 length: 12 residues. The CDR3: CASSTDRATQYF. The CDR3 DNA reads TGTGCCAGCAGCACCGACAGGGCGACGCAGTATTTT.

The CDR3 DNA is TGTGCCACCAGCAAAGACAGGGGGCGAAACTACGAGCAGTACTTC. It codes for CATSKDRGRNYEQYF. V gene TRBV15 combines with J gene TRBJ2-7, with 10 bases fitting TRBD1. The CDR3 is made up of 15 amino acids. The V segment lost 4 bases and the J segment 3 bases; nucleotides outside the gene matches: 6. Germline V lookup: CDR1 LNHNV, CDR2 YYDKDF (reference sequence).

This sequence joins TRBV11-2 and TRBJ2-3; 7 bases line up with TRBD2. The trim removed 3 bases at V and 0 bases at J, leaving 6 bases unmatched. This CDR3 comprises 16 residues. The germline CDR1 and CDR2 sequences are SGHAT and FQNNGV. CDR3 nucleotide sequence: TGTGCCAGCAGCTTTTTAGCGGGCTCTAGCACAGATACGCAGTATTTT. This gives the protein CASSFLAGSSTDTQYF.

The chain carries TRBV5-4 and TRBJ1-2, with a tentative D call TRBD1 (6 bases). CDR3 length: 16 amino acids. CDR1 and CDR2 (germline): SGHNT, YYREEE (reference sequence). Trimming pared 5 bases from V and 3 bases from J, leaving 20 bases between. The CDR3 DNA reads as TGTGCCAGCAGACTACAGAGGACACAGGGTGACTATGGCTACACCTTC. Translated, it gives CASRLQRTQGDYGYTF.

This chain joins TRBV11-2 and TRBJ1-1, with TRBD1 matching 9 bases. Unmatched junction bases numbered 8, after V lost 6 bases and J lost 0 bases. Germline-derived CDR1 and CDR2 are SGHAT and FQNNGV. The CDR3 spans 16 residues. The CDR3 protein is CASSPRRTGVNTEAFF. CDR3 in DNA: TGTGCCAGCAGTCCCAGGAGGACAGGGGTGAACACTGAAGCTTTCTTT.

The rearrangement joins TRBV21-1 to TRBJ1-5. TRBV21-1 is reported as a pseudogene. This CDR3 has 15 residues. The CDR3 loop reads CASSKEACLRKPQHF. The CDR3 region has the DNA TGTGCCAGCAGCAAAGAAGCTTGCCTCCGAAAGCCCCAGCATTTT.

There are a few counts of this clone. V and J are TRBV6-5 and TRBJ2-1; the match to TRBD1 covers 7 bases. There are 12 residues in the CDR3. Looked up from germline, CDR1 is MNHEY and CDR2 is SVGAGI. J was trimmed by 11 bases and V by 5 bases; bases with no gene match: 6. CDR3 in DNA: TGTGCCAGCAGTACCTCGACAGGGCAGCAGTTCTTC. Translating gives CASSTSTGQQFF.

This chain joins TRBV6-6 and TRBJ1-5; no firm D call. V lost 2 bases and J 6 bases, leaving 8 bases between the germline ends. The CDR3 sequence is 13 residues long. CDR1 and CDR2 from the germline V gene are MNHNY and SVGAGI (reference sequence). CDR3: CASSYLQIQPQHF. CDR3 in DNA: TGTGCCAGCAGTTACCTACAGATTCAGCCCCAGCATTTT.

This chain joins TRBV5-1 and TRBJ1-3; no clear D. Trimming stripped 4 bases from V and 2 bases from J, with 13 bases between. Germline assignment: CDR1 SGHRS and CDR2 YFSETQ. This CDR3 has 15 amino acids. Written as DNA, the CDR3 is TGCGCCAGCAGCCTTGTAGCGGGGACTGGAAACACCATATATTTT. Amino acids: CASSLVAGTGNTIYF.